The source of this T cell receptor (beta chain) is a study of cytomegalovirus exposure and HLA in healthy donors. The wider study: Within an early data release were about 85 million unique TCRs drawn from HLA-typed donors. Study-wide points: Donors were assumed by presence/absence analyses to have roughly uniform sequencing depth. In a later analysis, TCR beta V- and J-gene trimming was associated with a missense DCLRE1C variant.

In regard to this clone: Its target is unknown.

PCR amplification relied on 60 Vbeta primers (plus 13 Jbeta primers). Assay: immunoSEQ multiplex PCR; the TCRdb copy retains only in-frame clones and omits some. The profile shows about 180,000 clones, roughly four fifths of them singletons. This CDR3 is 15 amino acids long. V gave up 1 base and J gave up 7 bases, with 16 bases separating them. The V gene's germline CDR1 is SGHTA and CDR2 FQGNSA. The receptor's source is a woman aged 45-65 years in good health and CMV-seronegative. Material: PBMCs. This rearrangement joins TRBV7-2 to TRBJ2-5; possible D gene TRBD1, 6 bases. The CDR3 region is CASSLEAGVTLTQYF. DNA of the CDR3: TGTGCCAGCAGCTTAGAGGCAGGGGTGACATTGACCCAGTACTTC.